This TCR beta chain is drawn from a study of cytomegalovirus exposure and HLA in healthy donors. This CDR3 is 16 amino acids long. V lost 5 bases and J lost 9; bases outside the gene matches: 10. Germline lookup yields CDR1 MDHEN and CDR2 SYDVKM. Primers included in the PCR were 60 Vbeta and 13 Jbeta primers. Sequencing used immunoSEQ multiplex PCR; TCRdb keeps in-frame clones, though not all of them. Among 75,000 to 80,000 clones, around 84% were seen once, and the ten largest hold 8% to 10%. Input material: PBMCs. This receptor was identified in a woman in her forties in good health and CMV-seropositive. The genes are TRBV28 and TRBJ1-6; 10 nucleotides agree with TRBD1. CDR3 loop: CASSLRPGQGFSPLHF. The CDR3 nucleotides are TGTGCCAGCAGTCTTAGGCCGGGACAGGGGTTTTCACCCCTCCACTTT.